This T cell receptor (beta chain) was sequenced for a study of early T cells in non-severe SARS-CoV-2 infection. This clonotype was seen repeatedly, ten times or more. Its target is not known. Study results and caveats: VDJdb matching skewed toward anti-spike CD8 responses, missing private and CD4 specificities.

The germline gives CDR1 KGHDR, CDR2 SFDVKD. This CDR3 is built from 15 residues. Trimming left V 2 bases short and J 3 bases short, with 10 bases between. TCRdb re-called the 5' RACE reads with MiXCR, one entry per CDR3 protein. Of about 69,000 distinct CDR3 sequences listed, about 4.9% were seen once; the top ten hold approximately 3.7%. This chain uses TRBV24-1 with TRBJ1-5; unclear D gene. This sample comprised whole blood, obtained at baseline. The receptor was isolated from an adult who was a healthcare worker with PCR-confirmed SARS-CoV-2 infection or an uninfected control (not recorded which). The donor label of this sample is uncertain. In DNA form, the CDR3 reads TGTGCCACCAGTGATTCCGACGGTTACAATCAGCCCCAGCATTTT. This translates into CATSDSDGYNQPQHF.